This T cell receptor beta chain came from a study of T-cell reconstitution after alpha-beta-depleted transplantation in children. Unique molecular identifiers were incorporated into the prepared TCRbeta library. TCRdb processed the PCR reads anew with MiXCR; each CDR3 protein has one entry. The sample includes about 1,000,000 distinct CDR3 sequences, less than 30% of them seen just once. Whole-study results and caveats: From surviving recipient T cells and thymic progenitors came the high day-60 TCRbeta diversity observed in some patients. The authors attributed T-cell counts and diversity one year after transplant mostly to newly produced T cells. Reportedly, roughly two months post-transplant, alpha-beta T cells arose from several hundred expanded graft clones.

With respect to this clonotype: What it recognizes is unknown.

Sequencing was performed on PBMCs, mostly from graft donor cells, taken 360 days after TCRalphabeta/CD19-depleted stem cell transplant. This clonotype was sampled from a boy in the first two years of life who had a stem cell transplant for SCID, so the T cells may come from the graft donor.

CDR3 bases: TGCAGTGCTTCTCACAGCTGGGTAGGGGAGACCCAGTACTTC. Its protein product is CSASHSWVGETQYF. This chain uses TRBV20-1 with TRBJ2-5; D uncertain. Looked up from germline, CDR1 is DFQATT and CDR2 is SNEGSKA (reference sequence). Trimming stripped 5 bases from V and 5 bases from J, with 18 bases between. The CDR3 covers 14 residues.